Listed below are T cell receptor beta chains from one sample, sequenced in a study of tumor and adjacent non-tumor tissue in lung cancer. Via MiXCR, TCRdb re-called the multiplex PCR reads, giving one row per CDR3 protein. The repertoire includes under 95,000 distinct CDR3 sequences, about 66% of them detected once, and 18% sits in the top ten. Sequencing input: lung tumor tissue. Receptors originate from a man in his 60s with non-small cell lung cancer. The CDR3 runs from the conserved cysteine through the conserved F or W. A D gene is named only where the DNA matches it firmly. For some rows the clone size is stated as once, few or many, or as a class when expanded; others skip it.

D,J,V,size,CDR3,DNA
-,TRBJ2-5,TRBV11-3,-,CTSSLESVTVDETQCF,TGTACCAGCAGCTTAGAGAGCGTGACAGTCGACGAGACCCAGTGCTTC
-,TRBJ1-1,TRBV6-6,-,CVSRRQVVTGAFF,TGTGTCAGCAGAAGACAGGTGGTGACTGGAGCTTTCTTT
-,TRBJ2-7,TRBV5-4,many,CASSNRQDYEQYF,TGTGCCAGCAGCAATCGACAGGACTACGAGCAGTACTTC
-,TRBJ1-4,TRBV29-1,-,CSVGQGSGEKLFF,TGCAGCGTTGGACAAGGGAGCGGTGAAAAACTGTTTTTT
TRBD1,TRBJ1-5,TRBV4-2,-,CASGPDREDDQSQHF,TGTGCCAGCGGCCCGGACAGGGAGGATGATCAGTCCCAGCATTTT
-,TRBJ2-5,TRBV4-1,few,CASSQESSLNEETQNF,TGCGCCAGCAGCCAAGAATCCTCACTTAATGAAGAGACCCAGAACTTC
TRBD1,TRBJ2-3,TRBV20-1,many,CSAQPGQGTDTQYF,TGCAGTGCGCAGCCGGGACAGGGGACAGATACGCAGTATTTT
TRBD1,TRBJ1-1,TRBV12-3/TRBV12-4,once,CASSPHRTGNTEAFF,TGTGCCAGCAGTCCGCATCGGACAGGGAACACTGAAGCTTTCTTT
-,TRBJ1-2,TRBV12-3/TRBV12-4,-,CASSPIGGYGYTF,TGTGCCAGCAGTCCTATAGGGGGCTATGGCTACACCTTC
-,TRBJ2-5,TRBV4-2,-,CSSSQANLVQETPYF,TGTTCCAGCAGCCAAGCGAATCTGGTTCAAGAGACCCCGTACTTC
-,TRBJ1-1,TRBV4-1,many,CASSQREVNTEAFF,TGCGCCAGCAGCCAACGGGAGGTGAACACTGAAGCTTTCTTT
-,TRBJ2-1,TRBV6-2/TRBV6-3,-,CAISLASASRRLNEQFF,TGTGCCATCAGTTTAGCCTCGGCTAGCAGGAGGCTCAATGAGCAGTTCTTC
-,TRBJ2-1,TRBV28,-,CASSPQQGRIDNEQFF,TGTGCCAGCAGTCCTCAACAGGGGAGGATTGATAATGAGCAGTTCTTC
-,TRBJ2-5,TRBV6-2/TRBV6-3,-,CASRRQGLLQETQYF,TGTGCCAGCAGGAGACAGGGACTACTTCAAGAGACCCAGTACTTC
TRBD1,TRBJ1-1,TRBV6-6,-,CASNNRGEGTEAFF,TGTGCCAGCAACAACAGGGGCGAGGGCACTGAAGCTTTCTTT
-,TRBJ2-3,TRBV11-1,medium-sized,CASSLELVRADTQYF,TGTGCCAGCAGCTTAGAGCTAGTCCGGGCAGATACGCAGTATTTT
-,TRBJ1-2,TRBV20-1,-,CSAGYSLNGYTF,TGCAGTGCTGGCTACAGTTTAAATGGCTACACCTTC
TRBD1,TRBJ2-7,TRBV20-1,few,CGARPSGTGCERYF,TGCGGTGCTAGACCTTCCGGGACAGGCTGCGAGCGGTACTTC